This T cell receptor (beta chain) was sequenced in a study of blood T cell repertoires in COVID-19. The CDR3 runs 14 residues. V was cut by 3 bases and J by 4 bases, with 12 bases left in between. Germline V gives CDR1 MNHNS, CDR2 SASEGT. Method: immunoSEQ multiplex PCR; TCRdb's copy keeps in-frame clones and lacks some. The top ten clones hold about 5.1% of a sample with approximately 250,000 clones, 85% of them seen once. V usage is TRBV6-1 and J usage is TRBJ1-1; D uncertain. The sample was peripheral blood. This TCR was sampled from a man aged 45 to 65 with COVID-19, enrolled during active disease. The CDR3: CASSEAAASTEAFF. As DNA, the CDR3 is TGTGCCAGCAGTGAGGCTGCAGCTAGCACTGAAGCTTTCTTT.